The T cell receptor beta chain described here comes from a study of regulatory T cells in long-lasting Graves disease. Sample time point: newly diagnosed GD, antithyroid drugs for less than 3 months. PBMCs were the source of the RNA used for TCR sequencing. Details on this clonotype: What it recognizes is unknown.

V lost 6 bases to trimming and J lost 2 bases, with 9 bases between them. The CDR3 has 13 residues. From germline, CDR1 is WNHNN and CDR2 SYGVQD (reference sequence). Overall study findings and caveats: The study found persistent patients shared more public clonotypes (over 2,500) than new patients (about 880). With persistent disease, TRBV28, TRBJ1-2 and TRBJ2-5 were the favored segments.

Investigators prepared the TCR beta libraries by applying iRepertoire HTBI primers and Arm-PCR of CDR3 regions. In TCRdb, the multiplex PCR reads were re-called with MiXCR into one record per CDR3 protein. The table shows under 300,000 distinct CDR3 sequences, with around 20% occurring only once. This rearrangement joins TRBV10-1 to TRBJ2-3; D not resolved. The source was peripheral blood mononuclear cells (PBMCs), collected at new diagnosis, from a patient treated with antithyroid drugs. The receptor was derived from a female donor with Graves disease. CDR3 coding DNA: TGCGCCAGCAGACCCGACAACACAGATACGCAGTATTTT. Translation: CASRPDNTDTQYF.